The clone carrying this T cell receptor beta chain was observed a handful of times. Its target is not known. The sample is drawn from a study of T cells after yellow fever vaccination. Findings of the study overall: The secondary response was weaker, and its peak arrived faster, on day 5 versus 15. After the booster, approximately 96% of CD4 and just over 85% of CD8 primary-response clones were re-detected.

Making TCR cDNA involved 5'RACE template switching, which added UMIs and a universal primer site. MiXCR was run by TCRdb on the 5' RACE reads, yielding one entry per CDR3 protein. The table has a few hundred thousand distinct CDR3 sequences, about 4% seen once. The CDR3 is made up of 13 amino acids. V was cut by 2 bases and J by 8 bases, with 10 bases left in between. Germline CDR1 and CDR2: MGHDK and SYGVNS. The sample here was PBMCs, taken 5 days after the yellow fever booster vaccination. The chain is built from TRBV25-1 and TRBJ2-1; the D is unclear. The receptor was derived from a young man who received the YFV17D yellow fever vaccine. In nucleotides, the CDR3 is TGTGCCAGCAGTGAACTAGGTCGGCATGAGCAGTTCTTC. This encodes CASSELGRHEQFF.